The clone carrying this TCR beta chain was seen many times. Library construction involved attaching unique molecular identifiers to individual cDNA molecules, which allowed quantitative, reproducible TCR counting. One entry per CDR3 protein results from TCRdb running MiXCR on the RACE reads. The sample lists tens of thousands of distinct CDR3 sequences; roughly a tenth were seen once. The data are from a study of human T cells and chemical hapten exposure. Time point given: pre-sensitization, week 0. The treatment here: therapeutic diphenylcyclopropenone sensitization with weekly scalp DPC. Trimming at V came to 4 bases and at J to 4 bases, leaving 3 bases not matched to a gene. CDR1 is MNHNS, CDR2 SASEGT, per germline. The CDR3 loop spans 14 amino acids.

The input for sequencing was whole blood, taken in connection with sensitization to the hapten diphenylcyclopropenone (DPC). The sequence was collected from a woman aged 40 to 50 with alopecia areata. Some clones in this sample may be carry-over from other donors' samples. This chain uses TRBV6-1 with TRBJ1-1; 10 bases agree with TRBD1. The CDR3 DNA follows: TGTGCCAGCAGTGCCCGGACAGGGGGCACTGAAGCTTTCTTT. Translated, it gives CASSARTGGTEAFF.